A selection of T cell receptor beta chains follows, all from one sample in a study of cytomegalovirus exposure and HLA in healthy donors. Clones were read by immunoSEQ multiplex PCR, and TCRdb kept only the in-frame ones, dropping some. Of 75,000 to 95,000 clones listed, around 90% are singletons. Sequencing used PBMCs. Receptor source: a man in his late teens or twenties in good health and CMV-seronegative. Both conserved end residues are part of each CDR3. The D gene is left open where the match is weak. Size is stated for part of the rows, as once, few or many counts, or as a class when the clone is expanded.

clone_size j_call cdr3_length d_call v_call cdr3_aa cdr3_nt
- TRBJ2-1 15 TRBD1 TRBV6-1 CASSLRQGPYNEQFF TGTGCCAGCAGCCTTAGACAGGGGCCCTACAATGAGCAGTTCTTC
- TRBJ2-7 17 - TRBV2 CASHEGLGLTSSHEQYF TGTGCCAGCCATGAGGGCTTGGGTTTGACTTCGTCCCACGAGCAGTACTTC
- TRBJ2-5 16 - TRBV28 CASSLGGAAGEETQYF TGTGCCAGCAGTTTGGGGGGGGCCGCAGGGGAAGAGACCCAGTACTTC
once TRBJ1-2 13 - TRBV27 CASSRDSTSGYTF -
few TRBJ2-7 15 TRBD2 TRBV10-3 CAITPAGGPTSEQYF TGTGCCATCACCCCAGCGGGGGGACCGACTTCCGAGCAGTACTTC
- TRBJ1-1 15 TRBD1 TRBV5-4 CASTTTGGSGTEAFF TGTGCCAGTACAACGACAGGGGGTTCGGGCACTGAAGCTTTCTTT
- TRBJ1-5 13 TRBD1 TRBV30 CAWAGQGGQPQHF TGTGCCTGGGCCGGACAGGGAGGTCAGCCCCAGCATTTT
- TRBJ2-1 17 TRBD2 TRBV28 CASSFPVLADTYNEQFF TGTGCCAGCAGTTTCCCGGTTCTAGCGGATACCTACAATGAGCAGTTCTTC
- TRBJ2-5 17 TRBD2 TRBV5-6 CASSFGRGLAGGETQYF TGTGCCAGCAGCTTTGGGAGGGGACTAGCGGGAGGAGAGACCCAGTACTTC
- TRBJ2-6 19 - TRBV7-2 CASSPRRSGLSSGANVLTF TGTGCCAGCAGCCCCCGCCGTAGCGGACTAAGCTCTGGGGCCAACGTCCTGACTTTC
- TRBJ1-5 15 - TRBV6-6 CASSLSRGLNQPQHF TGTGCCAGCAGTTTGTCCCGGGGTCTTAATCAGCCCCAGCATTTT
- TRBJ2-7 16 - TRBV10-1 CASSRPTGKRADEQYF TGCGCCAGCAGCCGACCCACAGGGAAGAGGGCTGACGAGCAGTACTTC
- TRBJ1-1 14 - TRBV10-3 CAISENPGNTEAFF TGTGCCATCAGTGAAAACCCAGGGAACACTGAAGCTTTCTTT
- TRBJ2-7 15 TRBD1 TRBV18 CASSPLPRGPGEQYF TGTGCCAGCTCACCACTCCCCAGGGGGCCGGGAGAGCAGTACTTC
- TRBJ2-7 16 TRBD1 TRBV28 CASSLRLGQGANEQYF TGTGCCAGCAGTTTGCGTTTGGGACAGGGGGCGAACGAGCAGTACTTC
- TRBJ2-3 19 TRBD1 TRBV13 CASSDRTGLDKIGTDTQYF TGTGCCAGCAGCGATCGGACAGGCCTCGATAAAATCGGCACAGATACGCAGTATTTT
- TRBJ2-7 12 - TRBV28 CASSLALYEQYF TGTGCCAGCAGTCTAGCGTTATACGAGCAGTACTTC
- TRBJ2-1 11 - TRBV10-1 CASSLNSEQFF TGCGCCAGCAGTTTAAACAGTGAGCAGTTCTTC
- TRBJ2-3 16 TRBD1 TRBV25-1 CASRGPTGGSTDTQYF TGTGCCAGCAGGGGTCCTACAGGGGGCTCTACAGATACGCAGTATTTT
- TRBJ2-7 17 TRBD2 TRBV5-6 CASSFSTLAVNAYEQYF TGTGCCAGCAGCTTCTCAACTCTAGCGGTAAATGCCTACGAGCAGTACTTC
- TRBJ1-6 15 TRBD1 TRBV2 CASRRQGAADSPLHF TGTGCCAGCCGAAGACAGGGGGCCGCCGATTCACCCCTCCACTTT
once TRBJ2-3 16 TRBD2 TRBV29-1 CSVLGLREGSTDTQYF TGCAGCGTTTTGGGGCTACGGGAGGGAAGCACAGATACGCAGTATTTT
- TRBJ2-1 14 TRBD2 TRBV7-9 CASSEPGLAGGKFF TGTGCCAGCAGCGAACCGGGACTAGCGGGAGGAAAGTTCTTC
- TRBJ2-5 16 TRBD2 TRBV7-3 CASSLSGTSGISAQYF TGTGCCAGCAGCTTAAGTGGGACTAGCGGGATTTCGGCCCAGTACTTC
- TRBJ1-1 14 TRBD1 TRBV7-8 CASSLEGAWTEAFF TGTGCCAGCAGCTTGGAGGGGGCGTGGACTGAAGCTTTCTTT
- TRBJ2-7 15 - TRBV21-1 CASSTMGQVCCEQYF TGTGCCAGCAGCACAATGGGACAGGTATGCTGCGAGCAGTACTTC
- TRBJ2-7 14 - TRBV28 CASTYGTPVDEQYF TGTGCCAGCACGTACGGGACACCCGTCGACGAGCAGTACTTC
- TRBJ2-3 13 TRBD2 TRBV7-3 CASMAGGTDTQYF TGTGCCAGCATGGCCGGGGGGACAGATACGCAGTATTTT
- TRBJ2-5 15 TRBD2 TRBV4-2 CASSQERLAAETQYF TGTGCCAGCAGCCAAGAGAGACTAGCGGCAGAGACCCAGTACTTC
- TRBJ2-1 17 TRBD2 TRBV2 CASHPNAPSGRANEQFF TGTGCCAGCCACCCAAACGCCCCTAGCGGGAGGGCGAATGAGCAGTTCTTC
- TRBJ2-6 19 TRBD1 TRBV27 CASSLISTGLGSGANVLTF TGTGCCAGCTCCTTGATCTCGACAGGGTTAGGCTCTGGGGCCAACGTCCTGACTTTC
- TRBJ2-4 15 TRBD2 TRBV4-2 CASSLVAGVVNIQYF TGTGCCAGCAGCCTAGTAGCGGGAGTTGTGAACATTCAGTACTTC
- TRBJ2-7 14 TRBD1 TRBV5-1 CASSATGTDLEQYF TGCGCCAGCAGCGCGACCGGGACAGACCTCGAGCAGTACTTC
few TRBJ2-1 16 TRBD2 TRBV7-3 CASSLSVAGGGHEQFF TGTGCCAGCAGCTTAAGTGTAGCGGGCGGGGGGCATGAGCAGTTCTTC
- TRBJ2-1 15 - TRBV7-8 CASIHGGKNYNEQFF TGTGCCAGCATTCATGGGGGGAAAAATTACAATGAGCAGTTCTTC
- TRBJ1-2 13 - TRBV6-1 CASSEARGYGYTF TGTGCCAGCAGTGAAGCAAGGGGCTATGGCTACACCTTC
- TRBJ2-7 15 - TRBV27 CASSPEPARSGEQYF TGTGCCAGCAGTCCCGAGCCCGCCCGCAGCGGCGAGCAGTACTTC
once TRBJ2-3 15 - TRBV5-4 CASSLVGRGADTQYF TGTGCCAGCAGCTTGGTCGGCAGGGGTGCAGATACGCAGTATTTT
- TRBJ2-3 15 TRBD2 TRBV4-1 CASSLAGVPTDTQYF TGCGCCAGCAGCCTAGCGGGAGTACCCACAGATACGCAGTATTTT
- TRBJ1-1 13 - TRBV7-9 CASGAPMNTEAFF TGTGCCAGTGGGGCACCCATGAACACTGAAGCTTTCTTT
- TRBJ2-1 15 TRBD2 TRBV15 CATSRGPGRETEQFF TGTGCCACCAGCAGAGGTCCAGGGCGGGAGACGGAGCAGTTCTTC
- TRBJ1-6 15 TRBD1 TRBV7-2 CASSSGTALWVSLHF TGTGCCAGCAGCTCGGGGACAGCTCTTTGGGTTTCCCTCCACTTT
- TRBJ2-2 16 - TRBV4-2 CASSPSAPGNTGELFF TGTGCCAGCAGCCCGTCTGCTCCGGGGAACACCGGGGAGCTGTTTTTT
- TRBJ2-5 13 TRBD1 TRBV7-2 CASSGTGGQTQYF TGTGCCAGCAGCGGGACAGGGGGTCAGACCCAGTACTTC
- TRBJ1-1 14 - TRBV6-1 CASRQGRGLTEAFF TGTGCCAGCCGGCAAGGGAGGGGATTGACTGAAGCTTTCTTT
- TRBJ2-5 16 TRBD1 TRBV7-3 CASSQTGTAYQETQYF TGTGCCAGCAGTCAAACCGGGACAGCGTACCAAGAGACCCAGTACTTC
- TRBJ1-5 17 - TRBV4-3 CASSQDYPGHSNQPQHF TGCGCCAGCAGCCAAGATTATCCGGGACATAGCAATCAGCCCCAGCATTTT
- TRBJ1-1 16 - TRBV19 CASRSSGKNMNTEAFF TGTGCCAGTCGCTCAAGCGGAAAAAACATGAACACTGAAGCTTTCTTT
few TRBJ2-4 14 - TRBV19 CASTGAGSKNIQYF TGTGCCAGTACAGGGGCAGGGTCCAAAAACATTCAGTACTTC
- TRBJ2-3 15 - TRBV5-4 CASSLVGRGGDTQYF TGTGCCAGCAGCTTGGTGGGTCGGGGTGGAGATACGCAGTATTTT
- TRBJ2-7 12 - TRBV6-1 CATRGSAYEQYF TGTGCCACCAGGGGCTCCGCCTACGAGCAGTACTTC